A selection of T cell receptor beta chains follows, all from one sample in a study of technical replicates of blood from a few donors. Sequencing used immunoSEQ multiplex PCR; TCRdb keeps in-frame clones, though not all of them. Of 15,000 to 20,000 clones in the sample, approximately 88% were seen once. Source material: PBMCs. The receptors stem from a human donor in good health. The CDR3 runs from the conserved cysteine through the conserved F or W. The D gene is left open where the match is weak. A row's size may be missing; if present it is once, few, many or a size class.

.	TRBV27	TRBD1	TRBJ1-2	TGTGCCAGCAAGGACAGGGTAGACTATGGCTACACCTTC	CASKDRVDYGYTF
few	TRBV5-6	.	TRBJ1-1	TGTGCCAGCAGTAACTACAGGCCGCGGAGGAACACTGAAGCTTTCTTT	CASSNYRPRRNTEAFF
.	TRBV7-3	.	TRBJ2-1	TGTGCCAGCAGCTTAATGCCATCCCTAGGTAATGAGCAGTTCTTC	CASSLMPSLGNEQFF
.	TRBV6-6	TRBD1	TRBJ1-5	TGTGCCAGCAGACGCGGGACAGGGAGCAATCAGCCCCAGCATTTT	CASRRGTGSNQPQHF
.	TRBV19	TRBD2	TRBJ2-7	TGTGCCAGTAGTACGGGACTAGCGGGAGGGTACGAGCAGTACTTC	CASSTGLAGGYEQYF
few	TRBV27	.	TRBJ1-1	TGTGCCAGCAGTTTACAGGGTGCGAACACTGAAGCTTTCTTT	CASSLQGANTEAFF
.	TRBV18	.	TRBJ1-1	TGTGCCAGCTCACCTTCCTGGGGGGGCCCCTTGAACACTGAAGCTTTCTTT	CASSPSWGGPLNTEAFF
few	TRBV11-2	.	TRBJ1-1	TGTGCCAGCAGCTTAATGCCGAGCACTGAAGCTTTCTTT	CASSLMPSTEAFF
.	TRBV9	TRBD2	TRBJ2-3	TGTGCCAGCAGCCCCCCGACTAGCGGGATCACAGATACGCAGTATTTT	CASSPPTSGITDTQYF
few	TRBV29-1	TRBD2	TRBJ2-7	TGCAGCGTTTCAGCGGGAGTAAGGTACGAGCAGTACTTC	CSVSAGVRYEQYF
.	TRBV9	.	TRBJ2-4	TGTGCCAGCAGCGTAGGTCCAGCGGACTACGCCAAAAACATTCAGTACTTC	CASSVGPADYAKNIQYF
.	TRBV18	.	TRBJ2-5	TGTGCCAGCTCACCAGGGGCAGAGACCCAGTACTTC	CASSPGAETQYF
once	TRBV2	TRBD2	TRBJ2-3	TGTGCCAGCAGCGACTCTAGCGGGGGGGGCACAGATACGCAGTATTTT	CASSDSSGGGTDTQYF
.	TRBV9	.	TRBJ2-1	TGTGCCAGCAGCGTACTAGTGAGCTCCTACAATGAGCAGTTCTTC	CASSVLVSSYNEQFF
.	TRBV30	TRBD2	TRBJ2-1	TGTGCCTGGAGTAACCTCGGACTAGCTACCAATGAGCAGTTCTTC	CAWSNLGLATNEQFF
.	TRBV7-2	.	TRBJ2-3	TGTGCCAGCAGCTACAGAACCACAGATACGCAGTATTTT	CASSYRTTDTQYF
.	TRBV6-6	TRBD2	TRBJ2-3	TGTGCCAGCAGAAACCAACTAGCGATCGCAGATACGCAGTATTTT	CASRNQLAIADTQYF
.	TRBV6-5	TRBD1	TRBJ2-7	TGTGCCAGCAGTTCCCAGACAGGGAACTCCTACGAGCAGTACTTC	CASSSQTGNSYEQYF
.	TRBV7-9	TRBD1	TRBJ1-5	TGTGCCAGCAGCCCGACAGGGGGCAGAAATCAGCCCCAGCATTTT	CASSPTGGRNQPQHF
.	TRBV5-1	.	TRBJ1-3	TGCGCCAGCAGCTTGGACGACTCTCCTGGAAACACCATATATTTT	CASSLDDSPGNTIYF
.	TRBV6-1	.	TRBJ2-6	TGTGCCAGCTCCAGCGGTGGCGGGGCCAACGTCCTGACTTTC	CASSSGGGANVLTF
.	TRBV19	TRBD1	TRBJ2-7	TGTGCCAGTAGTATAGTAGACAGGGGTTCCTACGAGCAGTACTTC	CASSIVDRGSYEQYF
.	TRBV4-1	.	TRBJ2-7	TGCGCCAGCAGCCAAGATGAGGACTTCTACGAGCAGTACTTC	CASSQDEDFYEQYF
few	TRBV7-9	TRBD2	TRBJ2-1	TGTGCCAGCAACTTAGCGGGAGGGGCTGAGGGGAATGAGCAGTTCTTC	CASNLAGGAEGNEQFF
.	TRBV7-9	.	TRBJ1-3	TGTGCCAGCAGCGTCATCCCGAGCTCTGGAAACACCATATATTTT	CASSVIPSSGNTIYF
.	TRBV9	.	TRBJ2-2	TGTGCCAGCAGCGTAGCTTCTAGCTGGACCGGGGAGCTGTTTTTT	CASSVASSWTGELFF
.	TRBV5-4	TRBD1	TRBJ2-7	TGTGCCAGCAGCTCGAAACAGGGGATCTACGAGCAGTACTTC	CASSSKQGIYEQYF
.	TRBV30	.	TRBJ2-2	TGTGCCTGGAGTGTAGCGGAGTACACCGGGGAGCTGTTTTTT	CAWSVAEYTGELFF
.	TRBV21-1	.	TRBJ2-1	TGTGCCAGCAGCGGAGCTGATGAGCAGTTCTTC	CASSGADEQFF
once	TRBV6-5	TRBD2	TRBJ2-3	TGTGCCAGCAGTTACGGGCGGGAGCAGACAGATACGCAGTATTTT	CASSYGREQTDTQYF
.	TRBV6-6	TRBD1	TRBJ2-7	TGTGCCAGCAGTTTATGGGGACAGGGAAACTCCTACGAGCAGTACTTC	CASSLWGQGNSYEQYF
.	TRBV28	TRBD1	TRBJ2-7	TGTGCCAGCAGTCCGCGACAGGGTCCCTACGAGCAGTACTTC	CASSPRQGPYEQYF